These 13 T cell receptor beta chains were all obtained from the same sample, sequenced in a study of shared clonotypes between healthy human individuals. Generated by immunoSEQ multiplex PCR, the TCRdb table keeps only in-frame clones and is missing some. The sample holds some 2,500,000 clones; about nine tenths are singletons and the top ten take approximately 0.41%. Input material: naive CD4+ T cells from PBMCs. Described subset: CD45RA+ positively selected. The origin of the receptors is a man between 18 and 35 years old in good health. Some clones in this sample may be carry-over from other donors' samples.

Here the CDR3 DNA reads TGTGCCAGCAGGGGTACTTGGACAGCGGACTATGGCTACACCTTC. It yields the protein CASRGTWTADYGYTF. The genes are TRBV2 and TRBJ1-2; D perhaps matches TRBD1 (6 bases). The germline V gene has CDR1 SNHLY and CDR2 FYNNEI. CDR3 length: 15 amino acids. V was pared by 6 bases and J by 3 bases, with 17 bases between.

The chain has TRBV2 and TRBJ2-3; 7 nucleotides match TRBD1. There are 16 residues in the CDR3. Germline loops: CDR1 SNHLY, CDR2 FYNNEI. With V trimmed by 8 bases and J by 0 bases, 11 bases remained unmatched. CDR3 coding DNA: TGTGCCAGCGTACAGGACAGGCCTACAAGCACAGATACGCAGTATTTT. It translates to CASVQDRPTSTDTQYF.

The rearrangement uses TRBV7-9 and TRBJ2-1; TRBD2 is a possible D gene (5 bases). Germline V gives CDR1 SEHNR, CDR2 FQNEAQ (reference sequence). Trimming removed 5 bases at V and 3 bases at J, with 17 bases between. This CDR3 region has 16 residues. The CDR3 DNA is TGTGCCAGCAGCCACCTAATCCTGGACTTCTACAATGAGCAGTTCTTC. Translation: CASSHLILDFYNEQFF. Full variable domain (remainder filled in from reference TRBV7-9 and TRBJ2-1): DTGVSQNPRHKITKRGQNVTFRCDPISEHNRLYWYRQTLGQGPEFLTYFQNEAQLEKSRLLSDRFSAERPKGSFSTLEIQRTEQGDSAMYLCASSHLILDFYNEQFFGPGTRLTVL.

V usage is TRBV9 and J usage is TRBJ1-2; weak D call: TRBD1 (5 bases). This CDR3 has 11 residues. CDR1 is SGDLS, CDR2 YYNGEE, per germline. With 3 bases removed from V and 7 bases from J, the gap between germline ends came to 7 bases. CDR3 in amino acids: CASSGGGGYTF. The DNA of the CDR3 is TGTGCCAGCAGCGGCGGGGGTGGCTACACCTTC.

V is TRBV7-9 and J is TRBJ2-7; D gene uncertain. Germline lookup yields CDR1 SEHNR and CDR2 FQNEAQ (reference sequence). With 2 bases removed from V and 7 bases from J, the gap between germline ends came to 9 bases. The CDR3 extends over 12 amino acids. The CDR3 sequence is CASSLSLVEQYF. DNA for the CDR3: TGTGCCAGCAGCTTATCCCTCGTGGAGCAGTACTTC.

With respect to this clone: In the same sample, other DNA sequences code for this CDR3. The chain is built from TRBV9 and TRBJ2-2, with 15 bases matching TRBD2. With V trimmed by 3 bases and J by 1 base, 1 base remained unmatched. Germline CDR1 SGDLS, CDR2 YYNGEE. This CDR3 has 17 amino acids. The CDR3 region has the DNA TGTGCCAGCAGCGCGGGACTAGCGGGAGGGAACACCGGGGAGCTGTTTTTT. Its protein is CASSAGLAGGNTGELFF.

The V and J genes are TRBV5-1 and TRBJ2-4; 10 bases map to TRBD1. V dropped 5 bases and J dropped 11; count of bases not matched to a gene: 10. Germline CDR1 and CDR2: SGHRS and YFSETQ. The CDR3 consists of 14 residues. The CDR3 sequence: CASRVSGQGYLQYF. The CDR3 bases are TGCGCCAGCAGAGTATCGGGACAGGGGTATCTTCAGTACTTC.

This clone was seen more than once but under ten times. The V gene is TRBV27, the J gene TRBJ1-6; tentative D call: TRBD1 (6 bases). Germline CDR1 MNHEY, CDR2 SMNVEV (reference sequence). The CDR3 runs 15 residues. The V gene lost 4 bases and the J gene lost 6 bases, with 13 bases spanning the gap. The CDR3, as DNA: TGTGCCAGCAGTTCACAGGGTTTTGGTAATTCACCCCTCCACTTT. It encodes CASSSQGFGNSPLHF.

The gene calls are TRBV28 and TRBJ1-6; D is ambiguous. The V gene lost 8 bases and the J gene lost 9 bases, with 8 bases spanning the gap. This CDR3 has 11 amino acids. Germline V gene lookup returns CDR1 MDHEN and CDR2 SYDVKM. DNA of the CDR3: TGTGCCAGCGCCAGTAGTTCACCCCTCCACTTT. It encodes CASASSSPLHF.

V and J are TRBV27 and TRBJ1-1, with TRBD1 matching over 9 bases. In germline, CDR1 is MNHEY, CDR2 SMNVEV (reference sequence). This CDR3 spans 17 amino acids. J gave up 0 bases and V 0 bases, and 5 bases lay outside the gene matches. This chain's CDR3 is CASSLSGTGHMNTEAFF. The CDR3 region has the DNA TGTGCCAGCAGTTTATCGGGGACAGGGCACATGAACACTGAAGCTTTCTTT.

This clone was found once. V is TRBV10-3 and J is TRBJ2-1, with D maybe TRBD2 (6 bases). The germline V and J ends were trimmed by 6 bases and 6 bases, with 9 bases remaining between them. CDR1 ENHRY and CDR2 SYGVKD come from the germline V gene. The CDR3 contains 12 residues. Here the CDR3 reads CAIRGGTNEQFF. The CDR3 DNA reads TGTGCCATCAGGGGAGGTACCAATGAGCAGTTCTTC.

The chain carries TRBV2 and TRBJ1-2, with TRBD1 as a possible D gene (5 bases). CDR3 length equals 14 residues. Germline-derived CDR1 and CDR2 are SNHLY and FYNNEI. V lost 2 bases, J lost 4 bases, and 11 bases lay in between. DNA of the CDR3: TGTGCCAGCAGTGAAATGAGGGGTTCCTATGGCTACACCTTC. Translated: CASSEMRGSYGYTF.

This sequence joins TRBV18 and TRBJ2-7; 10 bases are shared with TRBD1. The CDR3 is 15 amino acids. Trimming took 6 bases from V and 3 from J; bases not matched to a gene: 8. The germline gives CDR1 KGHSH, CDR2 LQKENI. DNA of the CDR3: TGTGCCAGCTCTCTGGGACAGGGGCTTTTCTACGAGCAGTACTTC. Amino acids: CASSLGQGLFYEQYF.